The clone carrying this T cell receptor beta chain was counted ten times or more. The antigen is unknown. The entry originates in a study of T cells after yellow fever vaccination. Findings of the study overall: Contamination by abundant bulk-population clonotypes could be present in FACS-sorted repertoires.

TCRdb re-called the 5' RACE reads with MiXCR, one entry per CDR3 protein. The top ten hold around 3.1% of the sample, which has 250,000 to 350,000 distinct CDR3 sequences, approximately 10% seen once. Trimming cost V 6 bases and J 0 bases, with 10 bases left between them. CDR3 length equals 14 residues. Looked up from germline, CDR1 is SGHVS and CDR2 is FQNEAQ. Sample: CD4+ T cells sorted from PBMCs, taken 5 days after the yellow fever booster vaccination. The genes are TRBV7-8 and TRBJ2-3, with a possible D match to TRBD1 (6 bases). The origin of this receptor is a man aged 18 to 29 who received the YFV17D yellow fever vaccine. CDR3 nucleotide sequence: TGTGCCAGCAGGGACAGATCTAGCACAGATACGCAGTATTTT. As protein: CASRDRSSTDTQYF.